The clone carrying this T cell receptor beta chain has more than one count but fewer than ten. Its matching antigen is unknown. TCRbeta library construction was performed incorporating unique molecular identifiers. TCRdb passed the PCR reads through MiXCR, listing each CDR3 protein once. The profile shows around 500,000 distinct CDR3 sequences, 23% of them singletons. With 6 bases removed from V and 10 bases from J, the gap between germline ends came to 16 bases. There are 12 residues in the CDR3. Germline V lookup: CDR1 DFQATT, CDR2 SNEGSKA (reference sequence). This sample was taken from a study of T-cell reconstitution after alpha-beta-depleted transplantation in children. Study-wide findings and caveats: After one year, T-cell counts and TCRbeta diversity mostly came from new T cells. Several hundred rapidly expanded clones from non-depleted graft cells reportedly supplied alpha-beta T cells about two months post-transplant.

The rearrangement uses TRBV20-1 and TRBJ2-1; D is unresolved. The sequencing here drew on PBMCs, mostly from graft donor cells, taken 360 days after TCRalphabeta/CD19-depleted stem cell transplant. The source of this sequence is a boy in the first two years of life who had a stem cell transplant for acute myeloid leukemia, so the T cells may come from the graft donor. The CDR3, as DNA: TGCAGTGCCCCCATGGGGTTTCGGGAGCAGTTCTTC. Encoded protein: CSAPMGFREQFF.